This passage covers 27 T cell receptor beta chains from one sample sequenced in a study of cytomegalovirus exposure and HLA in healthy donors. Researchers ran the PCR with 60 Vbeta and 13 Jbeta primers. Only in-frame clones appear in the TCRdb table, and some are missing; sequencing was by immunoSEQ multiplex PCR. The repertoire holds about 42,000 clones, with around 50% as singletons. The source material was PBMCs. Receptor source: a human donor in good health.

This chain links TRBV7-2 with TRBJ1-6; 7 nucleotides agree with TRBD1. CDR3 length equals 15 residues. J lost 10 bases, V lost 3 bases, and 9 bases had no gene match. Germline V gives CDR1 SGHTA, CDR2 FQGNSA. The chain's CDR3 is CASSLRQGDRSPLHF. DNA for the CDR3: TGTGCCAGCAGCTTGAGACAGGGAGATCGATCACCCCTCCACTTT.

The CDR3 reads CASSFGLSYLYEQYF. The DNA for the CDR3 is TGCGCCAGCAGCTTTGGTCTCTCCTACCTCTACGAGCAGTACTTC. The gene calls are TRBV4-3 and TRBJ2-7; D remains unclear. Germline values: CDR1 LGHNA, CDR2 YSLEER. This CDR3 contains 15 residues. V lost 5 bases and J lost 3, with 17 bases in between.

This clone is medium-sized (0.01 to 0.1%) within its sample. The gene calls are TRBV2 and TRBJ1-5, with a weak D call TRBD1 (5 bases). Trimming shortened V by 2 bases and J by 3 bases, and 11 bases separated the two germline ends. From germline, CDR1 is SNHLY and CDR2 FYNNEI. The CDR3 spans 15 residues. The CDR3 loop is CASSELLTVNQPQHF. The CDR3 DNA reads TGTGCCAGCAGTGAATTACTGACAGTCAATCAGCCCCAGCATTTT.

The chain employs TRBV6-6 and TRBJ1-1; 8 bases agree with TRBD1. CDR1 and CDR2 (germline): MNHNY, SVGAGI (reference sequence). The CDR3 loop spans 14 amino acids. The junction had 4 bases not matched to a gene; V was cut back by 2 bases and J by 5 bases. Here the CDR3 DNA reads TGTGCCAGCAGTTACGGGACAGGCTTAACTGAAGCTTTCTTT. It translates to CASSYGTGLTEAFF.

On this clone itself: The germline gene is not matched at one end of the junction; a read error may be the cause. The chain has TRBV5-1 and TRBJ1-1; D is uncertain. The germline gives CDR1 SGHRS, CDR2 YFSETQ. This CDR3 has 13 amino acids. The CDR3 region has the DNA TGCGCCAGCAGCTTGGAATTGGTTACTGAAGCTTTTTTT. Its translation is CASSLELVTEAFF.

The V and J genes are TRBV18 and TRBJ1-1; possible D gene TRBD1, 5 bases. This CDR3 spans 14 amino acids. V gave up 3 bases and J gave up 5 bases, with 13 bases separating them. The germline CDR1 and CDR2 sequences are KGHSH and LQKENI. The CDR3 nucleotides are TGTGCCAGCTCACCGGACACCACAGCAACTGAAGCTTTCTTT. As protein: CASSPDTTATEAFF. Drawing the rest from reference TRBV18 and TRBJ1-1, the complete variable domain is NAGVMQNPRHLVRRRGQEARLRCSPMKGHSHVYWYRQLPEEGLKFMVYLQKENIIDESGMPKERFSAEFPKEGPSILRIQQVVRGDSAAYFCASSPDTTATEAFFGQGTRLTVV.

The rearrangement uses TRBV6-6 and TRBJ1-5, with no clear D. This CDR3 has 13 residues. Trimming took 7 bases from V and 4 from J, leaving 11 bases between them. Germline loops: CDR1 MNHNY, CDR2 SVGAGI (reference sequence). This CDR3 is CASTSRENQPQHF. The CDR3 DNA follows: TGTGCCAGCACCTCTAGGGAGAATCAGCCCCAGCATTTT.

The chain has TRBV5-1 and TRBJ1-3; D ambiguous. V shed 0 bases and J shed 0 bases, with 13 bases lying between them. The CDR3 extends over 17 amino acids. Germline CDR1 is SGHRS and CDR2 is YFSETQ. This CDR3 is CASSLEGAPFSGNTIYF. The CDR3 region has the DNA TGCGCCAGCAGCTTGGAAGGAGCGCCCTTCTCTGGAAACACCATATATTTT.

The rearrangement links TRBV5-1 to TRBJ2-5; 9 bases match TRBD1. With the DNA end fitting TRBJ2-7 better, the J assignment may be wrong. There are 14 residues in the CDR3. Germline V gives CDR1 SGHRS, CDR2 YFSETQ. CDR3 DNA: TGCGCCAGCAGCTTGACAGGGGGCGCGGACGAGCAGTACTTC. This sequence encodes CASSLTGGADEQYF.

This rearrangement joins TRBV28 to TRBJ1-5; TRBD1 matches 9 bases. The CDR3 runs to 17 residues. Trimming cost V 1 base and J 4 bases; bases outside gene matches: 8. The V gene's germline CDR1 is MDHEN and CDR2 SYDVKM. The CDR3 nucleotides are TGTGCCAGCAGTTTATCCGCGACAGGGGGATTTAATCAGCCCCAGCATTTT. Translated, it gives CASSLSATGGFNQPQHF. Drawing the rest from reference TRBV28 and TRBJ1-5, the complete variable domain is DVKVTQSSRYLVKRTGEKVFLECVQDMDHENMFWYRQDPGLGLRLIYFSYDVKMKEKGDIPEGYSVSREKKERFSLILESASTNQTSMYLCASSLSATGGFNQPQHFGDGTRLSIL.

This chain links TRBV9 with TRBJ2-3; D is possibly TRBD2 (6 bases). The germline V and J ends were trimmed by 6 bases and 8 bases, with 10 bases remaining between them. Germline V gene sequence: CDR1 SGDLS, CDR2 YYNGEE. CDR3 size: 11 residues. The CDR3 DNA sequence: TGTGCCAGCATGAGTAGCGGTACGCAGTATTTT. This sequence encodes CASMSSGTQYF.

This clone was detected once. The rearrangement uses TRBV18 and TRBJ2-1; 9 positions match TRBD2. After removal of 3 bases from V and 9 bases from J, the junction contained 12 bases not matched to a gene. The germline gives CDR1 KGHSH, CDR2 LQKENI. The CDR3 sequence is 16 residues long. Here the CDR3 reads CASSPSAGGGTGEQFF. CDR3 nucleotides: TGTGCCAGCTCACCCTCCGCGGGAGGGGGTACTGGTGAGCAGTTCTTC. The whole variable domain, filled in from reference TRBV18 and TRBJ2-1, reads NAGVMQNPRHLVRRRGQEARLRCSPMKGHSHVYWYRQLPEEGLKFMVYLQKENIIDESGMPKERFSAEFPKEGPSILRIQQVVRGDSAAYFCASSPSAGGGTGEQFFGPGTRLTVL.

The count of this clone is one. The rearrangement joins TRBV6-5 to TRBJ1-3, with TRBD1 matching over 7 bases. V gave up 5 bases and J gave up 5 bases; unmatched junction bases: 6. This CDR3 spans 14 amino acids. Germline loops: CDR1 MNHEY, CDR2 SVGAGI. The CDR3 region is CASSEGTARNTIYF. The CDR3 nucleotides are TGTGCCAGCAGTGAAGGGACAGCTAGAAACACCATATATTTT.

The CDR3 nucleotides are TGTGCCATCAGTCCCGACCCCGCGGGGAGCTCCTACAATGAGCAGTTCTTC. Protein sequence: CAISPDPAGSSYNEQFF. J is TRBJ2-1 and V is TRBV10-3; the D gene is possibly TRBD2 (6 bases). CDR3 size: 17 residues. The ends were cut back, 5 bases at V and 0 bases at J, with 17 bases in the middle. Per the germline V gene, CDR1 is ENHRY and CDR2 is SYGVKD.

This clone was seen a handful of times. The chain carries TRBV7-6 and TRBJ2-7; 8 bases map to TRBD1. The V segment lost 5 bases and the J segment 3 bases; nucleotides outside the gene matches: 6. CDR3 length: 14 residues. Germline lookup yields CDR1 SGHVS and CDR2 FNYEAQ. The chain's CDR3 is CASSHGQGLYEQYF. DNA for the CDR3: TGTGCCAGCAGCCACGGACAGGGACTCTACGAGCAGTACTTC.

In its sample, this clone was seen a few times. The chain recombines TRBV15 with TRBJ2-7; a possible D gene is TRBD1 (6 bases). CDR3 length equals 12 residues. The V gene's germline CDR1 is LNHNV and CDR2 YYDKDF (reference sequence). V was clipped by 5 bases and J by 3 bases, with 8 bases between them. The CDR3 bases are TGTGCCACCAGCGCACAGGGCTACGAGCAGTACTTC. Its protein product is CATSAQGYEQYF.

This clone was detected a few times. This chain links TRBV28 with TRBJ1-2, with 9 positions matching TRBD1. This CDR3 spans 12 amino acids. CDR1 is MDHEN, CDR2 SYDVKM, per germline. V gave up 5 bases and J gave up 8 bases; unmatched junction bases: 3. CDR3 amino acids: CASSGDRDGYTF. In DNA form, the CDR3 reads TGTGCCAGCAGTGGGGACAGGGACGGCTACACCTTC.

This clone was counted only a few times. This chain joins TRBV19 and TRBJ1-5, with D tentatively TRBD1 (6 bases). V lost 5 bases and J 6 bases, leaving 11 bases between the germline ends. CDR1 is LNHDA, CDR2 SQIVND, per germline (reference sequence). This CDR3 has 13 residues. CDR3 residues: CASSDRTGQPQHF. The CDR3 DNA is TGTGCCAGTAGTGACAGGACGGGTCAGCCCCAGCATTTT.

V gene TRBV10-1 combines with J gene TRBJ2-1; D may be TRBD2 (6 bases). The CDR3 contains 16 residues. Trimming stripped 4 bases from V and 5 bases from J, with 18 bases between. Per germline, CDR1 WNHNN and CDR2 SYGVQD (reference sequence). This CDR3 reads CASSARSGGSHNEQFF. The CDR3 nucleotides are TGCGCCAGCAGTGCCCGGTCAGGAGGGTCCCACAATGAGCAGTTCTTC.

This clone has a handful of counts. The rearrangement links TRBV6-6 to TRBJ2-7, with 10 nucleotides matching TRBD2. V lost 0 bases and J lost 3; bases outside the gene matches: 2. The CDR3 contains 15 residues. Looked up from germline, CDR1 is MNHNY and CDR2 is SVGAGI (reference sequence). The CDR3 sequence is CASSYSASGSYEQYF. The CDR3 coding sequence is TGTGCCAGCAGTTACTCGGCTAGCGGGAGCTACGAGCAGTACTTC.

The V and J genes are TRBV19 and TRBJ2-7; 8 nucleotides agree with TRBD1. V lost 6 bases and J lost 0; bases outside the gene matches: 4. The germline gives CDR1 LNHDA, CDR2 SQIVND (reference sequence). This CDR3 is 14 amino acids long. The CDR3 DNA follows: TGTGCCAGTAGAAGGACAGGGAGCTCCTACGAGCAGTACTTC. Its translation: CASRRTGSSYEQYF.

The chain employs TRBV7-2 and TRBJ2-5; D gene uncertain. Germline CDR1 SGHTA, CDR2 FQGNSA. V shed 0 bases and J shed 2 bases, with 4 bases lying between them. The CDR3 length is 13 residues. The CDR3 is CASSLAAQETQYF. The CDR3 region has the DNA TGTGCCAGCAGCTTAGCGGCTCAAGAGACCCAGTACTTC.

The rearrangement uses TRBV13 and TRBJ2-7; 8 bases align to TRBD1. This CDR3 spans 15 amino acids. With V trimmed by 2 bases and J by 5 bases, 8 bases remained unmatched. The germline V gene encodes CDR1 PRHDT and CDR2 FYEKMQ (reference sequence). CDR3 sequence reads: CASSLRVSDRDEQYF. For the CDR3, the DNA is TGTGCCAGCAGCTTAAGGGTTTCGGACAGGGACGAGCAGTACTTC.

The V gene is TRBV6-6, the J gene TRBJ1-1; 8 positions agree with TRBD1. The CDR3 consists of 12 residues. Trimming at V came to 7 bases and at J to 4 bases, leaving 2 bases not matched to a gene. Germline assignment: CDR1 MNHNY and CDR2 SVGAGI (reference sequence). The CDR3 loop is CASIDRGTEAFF. The CDR3 DNA reads as TGTGCCAGCATAGACAGGGGCACTGAAGCTTTCTTT.

This clone was picked up one time. The chain is built from TRBV11-2 and TRBJ1-2, with TRBD1 identical over 7 bases. Losses at the gene ends were 5 bases for V and 7 bases for J; bases not matched to a gene: 10. CDR3 length: 14 amino acids. From germline, CDR1 is SGHAT and CDR2 FQNNGV. The CDR3 loop reads CASSLRQGVGGYTF. CDR3 sequence (DNA): TGTGCCAGCAGCCTCCGACAGGGTGTAGGTGGCTACACCTTC.

This clone was recorded a few times. J is TRBJ1-6 and V is TRBV21-1; the D call in the table, TRBD1, was not verified against the DNA. TRBV21-1 has pseudogene status. There are 16 residues in the CDR3. CDR3 sequence: CASSKDRPRPPTPLHF. The CDR3 coding sequence is TGTGCCAGCAGCAAAGACAGGCCCAGACCACCAACACCCCTCCACTTT.

Only a few counts were recorded for this clone. This chain uses TRBV5-1 with TRBJ2-3; possibly TRBD1 for D (5 bases). V lost 4 bases, J lost 0 bases, and 18 bases lay in between. Germline V lookup: CDR1 SGHRS, CDR2 YFSETQ. CDR3 length: 17 amino acids. CDR3 DNA sequence: TGCGCCAGCAGCCCCATTGTAGGGGCCACTAGCACAGATACGCAGTATTTT. It yields the protein CASSPIVGATSTDTQYF.